The clone carrying this TCR beta chain was recorded a few times. The CDR3 covers 12 residues. V was clipped by 2 bases and J by 8 bases, with 9 bases between them. CDR1 and CDR2 (germline): GTSNPN, SVGIG (reference sequence). The data were taken from a study of blood T cell repertoires in COVID-19. Profiling relied on immunoSEQ multiplex PCR, and the TCRdb table lists in-frame clones only, not all of them. This table holds roughly 53,000 clones, around 86% found once. The clonotype was recovered from a human donor in a cohort sampled during active COVID-19. This chain uses TRBV30 with TRBJ1-4; D gene uncertain. The sequenced material came from peripheral blood. The CDR3 sequence is CAWSRSGEKLFF. CDR3 sequence (DNA): TGTGCCTGGAGTAGGTCGGGGGAAAAACTGTTTTTT.